The count of the clone carrying this T cell receptor (beta chain) is one. The sample is drawn from a study of blood T cell repertoires in COVID-19. Turning to the study itself: The origin of the acute and convalescent COVID-19 samples was the United States, Italy and Spain. The analysed material was cDNA or gDNA that came from T cells, B-cell-depleted T cells, or PBMCs.

Looked up from germline, CDR1 is GTSNPN and CDR2 is SVGIG (reference sequence). Deletions cut 0 bases from V and 4 bases from J, with 15 bases between. The CDR3 loop spans 15 amino acids. Profiling relied on immunoSEQ multiplex PCR, and the TCRdb table lists in-frame clones only, not all of them. The sample contains fewer than 350,000 clones, 85% of which appear only once. Participants' reported clinical history set cohort assignment. Cohort 3 recovery required two negative PCRs, clearance, or symptom resolution. The rearrangement links TRBV30 to TRBJ1-1; D possibly corresponds to TRBD1 (5 bases). Sample: PBMCs or T cells enriched from blood (not recorded which). This TCR was recovered from a woman aged 45-59 years who had recovered from COVID-19. The CDR3 DNA reads as TGTGCCTGGAGTGTAGGTAGGGGTTCGGGCACTGAAGCTTTCTTT. It encodes CAWSVGRGSGTEAFF.